This T cell receptor beta chain was identified in a study of T cells in Graves' hyperthyroidism and ophthalmopathy. TCR beta CDR3 regions were amplified from RNA. TCR CDR3 underwent first-round RT-PCR with the HTBI primer set. TCRdb used MiXCR to reprocess the multiplex PCR reads, holding one entry per CDR3 protein. The table shows over 650,000 distinct CDR3 sequences, with roughly 17% occurring only once. Germline V gene data show CDR1 as DFQATT and CDR2 as SNEGSKA (reference sequence). The CDR3 length is 14 residues. Trimming left V 1 base short and J 5 bases short, with 14 bases between. The PBMCs were sourced from fresh peripheral blood (around 10 ml).

V is TRBV20-1 and J is TRBJ1-2, with D perhaps matching TRBD1 (5 bases). The sequenced sample consisted of blood. The source is a man between 18 and 35 years old with Graves' hyperthyroidism. The CDR3 reads CSARAGTGLYGYTF. The CDR3 nucleotides read TGCAGTGCTAGAGCAGGGACCGGACTTTATGGCTACACCTTC.